Shown below are 3 T cell receptor beta chains from a single sample sequenced in a study of blood T cell repertoires in COVID-19. The repertoire was sequenced with immunoSEQ multiplex PCR; TCRdb's copy has only in-frame clones and lacks some. The sample holds 150,000 or so clones; about 85% are singletons and the top ten take around 5%. Sequenced material: peripheral blood. The receptor set was obtained from a woman in her 50s with COVID-19, enrolled during active disease.

The CDR3 region is CASTLGQDANGYTF. As DNA, the CDR3 is TGTGCCAGTACCCTGGGGCAGGATGCTAATGGCTACACCTTC. The chain couples TRBV19 to TRBJ1-2; D possibly corresponds to TRBD1 (5 bases). Germline CDR1 is LNHDA and CDR2 is SQIVND (reference sequence). CDR3 length: 14 amino acids. Trimming took 7 bases from V and 6 from J, leaving 18 bases between them.

This chain uses TRBV30 with TRBJ1-1; 10 nucleotides align to TRBD1. The trim removed 0 bases at V and 2 bases at J, leaving 15 bases unmatched. The CDR3 has 19 residues. CDR1 is GTSNPN and CDR2 is SVGIG in the germline V gene (reference sequence). CDR3 DNA sequence: TGTGCCTGGAGTGTGGGACAGGGGCGAGCCAGCAGTCGAAACACTGAAGCTTTCTTT. Translation: CAWSVGQGRASSRNTEAFF.

This clone was counted between two and nine times. V usage is TRBV5-4 and J usage is TRBJ2-7; 9 bases are a match to TRBD1. From germline, CDR1 is SGHNT and CDR2 YYREEE (reference sequence). V gave up 4 bases and J gave up 1 base; unmatched junction bases: 3. CDR3 size: 14 residues. CDR3 bases: TGTGCCAGCAGCCGAGACAGGGGGTCCTACGAGCAGTACTTC. It encodes CASSRDRGSYEQYF.